Shown below are 9 T cell receptor beta chains from a single sample sequenced in a study of neurological immune-mediated disorders. MiXCR was run by TCRdb on the 5' RACE reads, yielding one entry per CDR3 protein. The sample includes about 120,000 distinct CDR3 sequences, roughly 3.2% seen only once; the top ten take over 1%. Material for sequencing was PBMCs. The receptors come from a woman younger than 45 with multiple sclerosis.

The table lists this clonotype with many counts. CDR3 DNA sequence: TGCAGTGCTACGGGACTAGCGGGGGGACAAGATACGCAGTATTTT. Translating gives CSATGLAGGQDTQYF. This chain links TRBV20-1 with TRBJ2-3; 15 bases line up with TRBD2. After removal of 4 bases from V and 5 bases from J, the junction contained 4 bases not matched to a gene. This CDR3 is built from 15 residues. Germline-derived CDR1 and CDR2 are DFQATT and SNEGSKA (reference sequence).

This clonotype was found once. The chain employs TRBV7-9 and TRBJ2-3; TRBD2 might be the D (7 bases). Germline lookup yields CDR1 SEHNR and CDR2 FQNEAQ (reference sequence). This CDR3 is 17 amino acids long. V lost 6 bases and J 4 bases, leaving 23 bases between the germline ends. The CDR3 DNA reads TGTGCCAGCAGACTCGCTTCTGGGGGGGGGCTACCAGATACGCAGTATTTT. It translates to CASRLASGGGLPDTQYF. The full variable domain, completed using reference TRBV7-9 and TRBJ2-3, is DTGVSQNPRHKITKRGQNVTFRCDPISEHNRLYWYRQTLGQGPEFLTYFQNEAQLEKSRLLSDRFSAERPKGSFSTLEIQRTEQGDSAMYLCASRLASGGGLPDTQYFGPGTRLTVL.

This clonotype was detected ten times or more. This chain links TRBV6-2 or TRBV6-3 with TRBJ2-5; the D gene could be TRBD1 or TRBD2 (5 bases each). V was pared by 4 bases and J by 4 bases, with 16 bases between. Germline lookup yields CDR1 MNHEY and CDR2 SVGEGT. CDR3 length equals 15 residues. CDR3 amino acids: CASSFSEGRGETQYF. The CDR3 region has the DNA TGTGCCAGCAGTTTCTCAGAGGGGAGAGGAGAGACCCAGTACTTC.

This clonotype was detected ten times or more. V is TRBV5-1 and J is TRBJ2-7; D is unresolved. V lost 4 bases, J lost 1 base, and 6 bases lay in between. This CDR3 has 12 amino acids. Germline CDR1 reads SGHRS; CDR2 reads YFSETQ. The CDR3 nucleotides are TGCGCCAGCAGCCTCCTATCCTACGAGCAGTACTTC. This codes for CASSLLSYEQYF.

This clonotype was counted many times. The V and J genes are TRBV6-2 or TRBV6-3 and TRBJ2-2; 10 bases agree with TRBD1. There are 16 residues in the CDR3. Trimming took 5 bases from V and 1 from J; bases not matched to a gene: 4. CDR1 and CDR2 from the germline V gene are MNHEY and SVGEGT. CDR3: CASSLRTGGNTGELFF. The CDR3 nucleotides are TGTGCCAGCAGTCTCCGGACAGGGGGGAACACCGGGGAGCTGTTTTTT.

In this sample, this clonotype turned up many times. The chain couples TRBV7-9 to TRBJ2-7; D is uncertain. Trimming removed 1 base from V and 0 bases from J, with 10 bases in between. Per the germline V gene, CDR1 is SEHNR and CDR2 is FQNEAQ (reference sequence). The CDR3 sequence is 15 residues long. The CDR3 nucleotides read TGTGCCAGCAGCTTAGACTTTCGGAACTCCTACGAGCAGTACTTC. Translated, it gives CASSLDFRNSYEQYF. Filled out from reference TRBV7-9 and TRBJ2-7, the complete variable domain reads DTGVSQNPRHKITKRGQNVTFRCDPISEHNRLYWYRQTLGQGPEFLTYFQNEAQLEKSRLLSDRFSAERPKGSFSTLEIQRTEQGDSAMYLCASSLDFRNSYEQYFGPGTRLTVT.

This clonotype was counted ten times or more. The V call is TRBV7-9, the J call TRBJ1-1; D perhaps matches TRBD1 (6 bases). Trimming stripped 6 bases from V and 2 bases from J, with 10 bases between. The CDR3 consists of 13 residues. Germline V gives CDR1 SEHNR, CDR2 FQNEAQ (reference sequence). The CDR3 DNA reads TGTGCCAGCAGTATACAGGGTAACACTGAAGCTTTCTTT. It codes for CASSIQGNTEAFF.

This clonotype has at least ten counts. The chain couples TRBV5-1 to TRBJ2-7, with 8 bases fitting TRBD1. Losses at the gene ends were 0 bases for V and 2 bases for J; bases not matched to a gene: 4. The length of the CDR3 is 15 residues. From germline, CDR1 is SGHRS and CDR2 YFSETQ. The CDR3 nucleotides read TGCGCCAGCAGCTTGGCCGTCAGGGGGCCCTACGAGCAGTACTTC. Residues: CASSLAVRGPYEQYF. Combining the CDR3 with reference TRBV5-1 and TRBJ2-7 gives the whole variable domain KAGVTQTPRYLIKTRGQQVTLSCSPISGHRSVSWYQQTPGQGLQFLFEYFSETQRNKGNFPGRFSGRQFSNSRSEMNVSTLELGDSALYLCASSLAVRGPYEQYFGPGTRLTVT.

This clonotype was detected ten times or more. CDR3 in amino acids: CASSTDRDQPQHF. CDR3 DNA sequence: TGTGCCAGCAGTACGGACCGGGATCAGCCCCAGCATTTT. This chain links TRBV12-3 or TRBV12-4 with TRBJ1-5, with unresolved D. The CDR3 spans 13 residues. Trimming left V 5 bases short and J 5 bases short, with 10 bases between.